The TCR beta chain described here comes from a study of blood T cell repertoires in COVID-19. Study information: COVID-19 samples from acute and convalescent phases originated in the United States, Italy and Spain. The analysed material was cDNA or gDNA that came from T cells, B-cell-depleted T cells, or PBMCs.

How the authors handled the data: Amplified reference gene primers provided the basis for estimating nucleated cell counts. This table comes from immunoSEQ multiplex PCR, and its TCRdb copy is limited to in-frame clones, with some not included. That table supplies the V and J calls and clone size; D and trimming were determined from the DNA. Of 160,000 or so clones listed, over 80% are singletons. In this sample, this clone turned up once. The CDR3 extends over 16 amino acids. The germline CDR1 and CDR2 sequences are SGHNT and YENEEA. Trimming cost V 5 bases and J 0 bases; bases outside gene matches: 7.

The V call is TRBV11-3, the J call TRBJ2-1, with 7 bases lining up with TRBD2. The receptor's source is a woman aged 70-85 years with acute or convalescent COVID-19. Source material: peripheral blood. The CDR3 here is CASSPGGLGSYNEQFF. The DNA for the CDR3 is TGTGCCAGCAGCCCTGGCGGACTAGGCTCCTACAATGAGCAGTTCTTC.